This record looks at one T cell receptor (beta chain) sequence and its context. Antigen specificity is unknown. The data originate from a study of vaccination effects on CD4 cells after COVID-19. Antigen-specific CD4+ T cells were expanded with viral peptide pools in the ViraFEST assay before sequencing. The authors isolated CD4+ T cells after nine to eleven days of culture. Neither prior SARS-CoV-2 infection nor positive nucleocapsid antibodies were present in the vaccine recipients. Here immunoSEQ multiplex PCR was the method, and the copy in TCRdb shows in-frame clones only, minus some. The sample holds tens of thousands of clones; roughly 70% are singletons and the top ten take roughly 3.9%. Germline CDR1 SGHRS, CDR2 YFSETQ. The CDR3 extends over 15 amino acids. The germline V and J ends were trimmed by 1 base and 0 bases, with 8 bases remaining between them.

This specimen was CD4+ T cells from PBMCs cultured with HCoV-OC43 spike peptides, taken before COVID-19 vaccination. Indicated subset: HCoV-OC43 spike overlapping peptide pool stimulation. The receptor was derived from a human donor who received a COVID-19 vaccine. The chain employs TRBV5-1 and TRBJ2-1; the D gene is possibly TRBD2 (6 bases). The CDR3 region is CASSLNGGSYNEQFF. CDR3 DNA: TGCGCCAGCAGCTTGAACGGGGGCTCCTACAATGAGCAGTTCTTC. Supplemented by reference TRBV5-1 and TRBJ2-1, the full variable domain reads KAGVTQTPRYLIKTRGQQVTLSCSPISGHRSVSWYQQTPGQGLQFLFEYFSETQRNKGNFPGRFSGRQFSNSRSEMNVSTLELGDSALYLCASSLNGGSYNEQFFGPGTRLTVL.